This T cell receptor beta chain was obtained from a study of breast tumors, draining lymph nodes, adjacent tissues. Regarding the study as a whole: The lymph node origin of tumor T cells was framed as consistent with a hypothesis, not demonstrated. Tumor TCR diversity was below lymph nodes but above nontumor tissue.

This clonotype appeared many times. Its specificity is unknown. V was trimmed by 5 bases and J by 5 bases, leaving 15 bases between them. The CDR3 spans 13 residues. CDR1 is SQVTM and CDR2 is ANQGSEA in the germline V gene. Each CDR3 protein is one row after TCRdb ran MiXCR on the multiplex PCR reads. The sample records about 180,000 distinct CDR3 sequences, roughly a third being singletons. Axillary draining lymph nodes of breast cancer patients supplied the node samples. This receptor was identified in a female donor with breast cancer. Some clones in this sample may be carry-over from other donors' samples. The sample comprised axillary lymph node tissue. V is TRBV29-1 and J is TRBJ2-5; no clear D gene. CDR3 in amino acids: CSVPDLYLETQYF. The DNA for the CDR3 is TGCAGCGTTCCCGATCTATACCTGGAGACCCAGTACTTC. The full variable domain, its missing parts supplied by reference TRBV29-1 and TRBJ2-5, is SAVISQKPSRDICQRGTSLTIQCQVDSQVTMMFWYRQQPGQSLTLIATANQGSEATYESGFVIDKFPISRPNLTFSTLTVSNMSPEDSSIYLCSVPDLYLETQYFGPGTRLLVL.